Here is one T cell receptor beta chain with its context. Germline CDR1 and CDR2: SEHNR and FQNEAQ (reference sequence). The CDR3 extends over 12 amino acids. Trimming pared 3 bases from V and 4 bases from J, leaving 7 bases between. PCR employed 60 Vbeta and 13 Jbeta primers. Here immunoSEQ multiplex PCR was the method, and the copy in TCRdb shows in-frame clones only, minus some. The data contain over 90,000 clones, around 69% of them singletons. The sample comes from a study of cytomegalovirus exposure and HLA in healthy donors. Across the whole study: The Caucasian-associated ancestry cluster held 65% to 85% of over 350 genotyped donors.

Donors were ostensibly healthy at sampling, although undocumented immune exposures were probable. The sample comprised PBMCs. The rearrangement joins TRBV7-9 to TRBJ2-7, with D possibly matching TRBD1 (6 bases). This clonotype was obtained from an older woman in good health and CMV-seropositive. This CDR3 reads CASSLTGYEQYF. CDR3 bases: TGTGCCAGCAGCTTGACAGGTTACGAGCAGTACTTC.